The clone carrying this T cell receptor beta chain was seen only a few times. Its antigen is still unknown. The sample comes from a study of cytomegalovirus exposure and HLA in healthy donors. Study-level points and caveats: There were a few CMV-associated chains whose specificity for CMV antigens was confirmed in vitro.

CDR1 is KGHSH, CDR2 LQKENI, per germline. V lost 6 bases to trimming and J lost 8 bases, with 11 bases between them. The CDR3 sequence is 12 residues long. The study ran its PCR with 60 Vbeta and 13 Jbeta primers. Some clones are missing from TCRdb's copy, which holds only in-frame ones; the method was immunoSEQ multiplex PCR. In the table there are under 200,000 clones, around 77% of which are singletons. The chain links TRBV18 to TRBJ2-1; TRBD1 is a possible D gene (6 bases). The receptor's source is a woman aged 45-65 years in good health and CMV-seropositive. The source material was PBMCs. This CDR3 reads CASSPRTDEQFF. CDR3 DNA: TGTGCCAGCTCCCCCCGGACAGATGAGCAGTTCTTC.